This TCR beta chain was captured by sequencing in a study of identifying expanded T cells in peripheral blood. Findings and limits, study-wide: Across healthy donors, higher total template counts meant significantly greater roughly two-week count variance. Technical replicates showed roughly 1.2 changed clones; about 2 weeks about 16.4; four weeks 19.

The V gene lost 4 bases and the J gene lost 4 bases, with 16 bases spanning the gap. Germline CDR1 MNHEY, CDR2 SMNVEV (reference sequence). The CDR3 totals 15 residues. As for this clone: As yet, its antigen is unknown.

Only in-frame clones appear in the TCRdb table, and some are missing; sequencing was by immunoSEQ multiplex PCR. The table records around 82,000 clones, about 83% of them present only once. No infections or other immune events were documented during collection. Material for sequencing was blood. This clonotype was sampled from a person aged 18 to 70 in good health. The chain is built from TRBV27 and TRBJ1-1; D remains ambiguous. The CDR3 reads CASSSAKVGATEAFF. Here the CDR3 DNA reads TGTGCCAGCAGTTCGGCGAAGGTCGGTGCCACTGAAGCTTTCTTT.